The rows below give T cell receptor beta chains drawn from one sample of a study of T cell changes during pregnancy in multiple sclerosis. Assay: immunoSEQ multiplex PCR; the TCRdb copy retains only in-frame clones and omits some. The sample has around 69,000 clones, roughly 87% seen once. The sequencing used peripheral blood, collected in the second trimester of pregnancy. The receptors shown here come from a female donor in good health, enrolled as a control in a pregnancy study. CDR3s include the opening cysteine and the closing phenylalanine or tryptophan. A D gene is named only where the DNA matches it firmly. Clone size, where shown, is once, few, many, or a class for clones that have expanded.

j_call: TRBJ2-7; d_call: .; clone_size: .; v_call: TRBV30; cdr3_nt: TGTGCCTGGAGTCCACTCGACGAGCAGTACTTC; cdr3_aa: CAWSPLDEQYF
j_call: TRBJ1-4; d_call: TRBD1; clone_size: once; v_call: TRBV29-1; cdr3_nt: TGCAGCGTTGAAAGGGACAGAGGCGAAAAACTGTTTTTT; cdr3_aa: CSVERDRGEKLFF
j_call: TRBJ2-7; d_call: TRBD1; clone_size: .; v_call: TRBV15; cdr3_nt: TGTGCCACCAGCAGAGAGACAGGGGGCTCGGACGAGCAGTACTTC; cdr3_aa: CATSRETGGSDEQYF
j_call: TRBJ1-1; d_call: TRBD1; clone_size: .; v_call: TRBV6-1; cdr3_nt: TGTGCCAGCAGTGAAGCGGAGGGACAGCCGAACACTGAAGCTTTCTTT; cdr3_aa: CASSEAEGQPNTEAFF
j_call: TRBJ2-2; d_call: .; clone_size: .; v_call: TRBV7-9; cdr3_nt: TGTGCCAGCAGCCTCCCAGACAGGTCGGAGGGGGAGCTGTTTTTT; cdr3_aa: CASSLPDRSEGELFF
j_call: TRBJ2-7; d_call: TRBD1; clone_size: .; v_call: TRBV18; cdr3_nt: TGTGCCAGCTCACCCCGGACAGGGAGGAGCTCCTACGAGCAGTACTTC; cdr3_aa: CASSPRTGRSSYEQYF
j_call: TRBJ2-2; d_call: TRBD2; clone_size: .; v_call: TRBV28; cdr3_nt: TGTGCCAGCAGCACCAACACACTAGCGGGAGGGACCGGGGAGCTGTTTTTT; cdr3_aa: CASSTNTLAGGTGELFF
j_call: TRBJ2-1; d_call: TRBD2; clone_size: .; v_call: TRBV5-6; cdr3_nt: TGTGCCCCAGAGGGACTAGCGGGAGTATCCTACAATGAGCAGTTCTTC; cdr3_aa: CAPEGLAGVSYNEQFF
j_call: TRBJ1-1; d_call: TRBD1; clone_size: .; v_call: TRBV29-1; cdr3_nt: TGCAGCGTTGAAGATAGGACAGGGTTTGGCACTGAAGCTTTCTTT; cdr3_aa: CSVEDRTGFGTEAFF
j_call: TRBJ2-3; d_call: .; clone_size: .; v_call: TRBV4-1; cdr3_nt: TGCGCCAGCAGCCATTCGGGGGATTCGGATACGCAGTATTTT; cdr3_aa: CASSHSGDSDTQYF
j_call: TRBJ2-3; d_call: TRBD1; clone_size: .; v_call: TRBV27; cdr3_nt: TGTGCCAGCAGTAGACGACAGGGGGCAGATACGCAGTATTTT; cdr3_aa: CASSRRQGADTQYF
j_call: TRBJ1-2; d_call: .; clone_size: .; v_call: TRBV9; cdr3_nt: TGTGCCAGCAGCGCCTGGACAGTTACCAATGGCTACACCTTC; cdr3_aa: CASSAWTVTNGYTF
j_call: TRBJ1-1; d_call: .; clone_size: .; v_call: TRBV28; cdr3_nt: TGTGCCAGCAGTTTTTTTGGAGGGGCTCATGGGAACACTGAAGCTTTCTTT; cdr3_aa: CASSFFGGAHGNTEAFF
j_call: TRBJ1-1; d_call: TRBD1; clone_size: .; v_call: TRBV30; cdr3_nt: TGTGCCTGGAGTGTCCCGGGACAGGGGTTGAACACTGAAGCTTTCTTT; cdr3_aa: CAWSVPGQGLNTEAFF
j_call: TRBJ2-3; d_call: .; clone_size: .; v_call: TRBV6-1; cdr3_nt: TGTGCCAGCAGTGAACGTGGCAGAAGCACAGATACGCAGTATTTT; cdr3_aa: CASSERGRSTDTQYF
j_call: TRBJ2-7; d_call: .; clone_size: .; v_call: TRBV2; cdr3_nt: TGTGCCAGCAGTGAAAACAGGGGGGGTTACGAGCAGTACTTC; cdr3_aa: CASSENRGGYEQYF
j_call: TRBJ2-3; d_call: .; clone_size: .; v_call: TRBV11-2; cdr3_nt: TGTGCCAGCAGCTTAGGGGGGGGGCACGGCACAGATACGCAGTATTTT; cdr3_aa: CASSLGGGHGTDTQYF
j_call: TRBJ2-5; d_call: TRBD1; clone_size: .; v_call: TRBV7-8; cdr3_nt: TGTGCCAGCAGCTTATGGGCGGACAGGGGCGAGACCCAGTACTTC; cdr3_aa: CASSLWADRGETQYF
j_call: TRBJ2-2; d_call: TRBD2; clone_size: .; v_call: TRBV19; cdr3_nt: TGTGCCAGTAGTAGGGGACTAGCGGGATTCAGGGACACCGGGGAGCTGTTTTTT; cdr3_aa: CASSRGLAGFRDTGELFF
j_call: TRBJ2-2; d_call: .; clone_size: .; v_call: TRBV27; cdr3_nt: TGTGCCAGCAGTTCTACGCAGGGAGGCGGGGAGCTGTTTTTT; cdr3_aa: CASSSTQGGGELFF
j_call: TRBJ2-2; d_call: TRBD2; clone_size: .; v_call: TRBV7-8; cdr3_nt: TGTGCCAGCAGCTTTTCCCCTTGGGGACTAGCGAACACCGGGGAGCTGTTTTTT; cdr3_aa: CASSFSPWGLANTGELFF
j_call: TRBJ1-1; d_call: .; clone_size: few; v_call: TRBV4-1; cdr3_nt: TGCGCCAGCAGCCAAGTAGGCGGATACACTGAAGCTTTCTTT; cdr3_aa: CASSQVGGYTEAFF
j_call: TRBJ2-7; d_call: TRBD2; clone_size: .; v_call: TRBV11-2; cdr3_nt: TGTGCCAGCAGCCCCTTTGCGGGAGGGTCCTACGAGCAGTACTTC; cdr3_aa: CASSPFAGGSYEQYF
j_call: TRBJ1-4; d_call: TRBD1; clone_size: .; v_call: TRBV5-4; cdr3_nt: TGTGCCAGCAGTTACAGGGGGCACGGTAATGAAAAACTGTTTTTT; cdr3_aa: CASSYRGHGNEKLFF
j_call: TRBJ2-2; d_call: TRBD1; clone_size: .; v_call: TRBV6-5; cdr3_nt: TGTGCCAGCAGCTCCGGGACAGGGGGCACGGGGGAGCTGTTTTTT; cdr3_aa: CASSSGTGGTGELFF
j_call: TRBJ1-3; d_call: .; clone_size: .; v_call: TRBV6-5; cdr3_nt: TGTGCCAGCAGTCCTCCCGGGGGAACTGGAAACACCATATATTTT; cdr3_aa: CASSPPGGTGNTIYF
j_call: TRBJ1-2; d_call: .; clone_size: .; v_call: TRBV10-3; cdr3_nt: TGTGCCATCAGTGGGAGGGCCTCGGACTATGGCTACACCTTC; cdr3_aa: CAISGRASDYGYTF
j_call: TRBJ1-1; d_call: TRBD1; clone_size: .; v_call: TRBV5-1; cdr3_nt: TGCGCCAGCAGCTCGGGACAGGGGGCTAATGAAGCTTTCTTT; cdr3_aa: CASSSGQGANEAFF
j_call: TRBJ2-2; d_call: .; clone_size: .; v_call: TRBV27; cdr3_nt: TGTGCCAGCAGTTTATCGCAGTGGGGGGCGAACACCGGGGAGCTGTTTTTT; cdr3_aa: CASSLSQWGANTGELFF
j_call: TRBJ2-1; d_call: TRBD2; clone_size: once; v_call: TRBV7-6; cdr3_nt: TGTGCCAGCAGCTCTAGCGGGGGCCTCTACCGGCACAATGAGCAGTTCTTC; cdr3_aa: CASSSSGGLYRHNEQFF
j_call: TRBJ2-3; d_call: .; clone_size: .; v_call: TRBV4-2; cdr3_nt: TGTGCCAGCAGCCTACCTTCCCAGGGGCAGTACACAGATACGCAGTATTTT; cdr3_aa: CASSLPSQGQYTDTQYF
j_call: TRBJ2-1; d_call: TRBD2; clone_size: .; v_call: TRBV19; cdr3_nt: TGTGCCAGTAGAGCGGGAGCAAATGAGCAGTTCTTC; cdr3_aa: CASRAGANEQFF
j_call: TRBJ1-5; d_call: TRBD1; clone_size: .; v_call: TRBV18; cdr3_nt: TGTGCCAGCTCACCGCCGACAGGGGGACGAAATCAGCCCCAGCATTTT; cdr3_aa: CASSPPTGGRNQPQHF
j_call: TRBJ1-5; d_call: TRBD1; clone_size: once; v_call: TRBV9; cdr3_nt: TGTGCCAGCAGCGAGGGGACAGACCAACAGCCCCAGCATTTT; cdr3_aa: CASSEGTDQQPQHF
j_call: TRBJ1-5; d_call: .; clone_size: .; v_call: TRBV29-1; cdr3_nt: TGCAGCGTTGCCAGTAGCAATCAGCCCCAGCATTTT; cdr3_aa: CSVASSNQPQHF
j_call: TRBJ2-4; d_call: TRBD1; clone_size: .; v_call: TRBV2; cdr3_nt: TGTGCCAGCAGAGGACAGGGCGGACGGGACATTCAGTACTTC; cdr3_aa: CASRGQGGRDIQYF
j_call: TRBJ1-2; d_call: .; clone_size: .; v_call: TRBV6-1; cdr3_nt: TGTGCCAGCATGCGGGGGGATGAGGGCTATGGCTACACCTTC; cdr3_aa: CASMRGDEGYGYTF
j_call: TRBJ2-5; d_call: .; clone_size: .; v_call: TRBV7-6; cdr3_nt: TGTGCCAGCAGCTTAGCGCAGGAGGCGGGAGAGACCCAGTACTTC; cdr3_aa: CASSLAQEAGETQYF
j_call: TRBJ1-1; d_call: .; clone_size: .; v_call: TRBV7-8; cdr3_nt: TGTGCCAGCAGCCAAATAGAACAGAGCACTGAAGCTTTCTTT; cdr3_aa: CASSQIEQSTEAFF
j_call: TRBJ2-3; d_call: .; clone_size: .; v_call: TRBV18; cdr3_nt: TGTGCCAGCTCACGACGGGACTCCAGGGCCAGCACAGATACGCAGTATTTT; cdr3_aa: CASSRRDSRASTDTQYF
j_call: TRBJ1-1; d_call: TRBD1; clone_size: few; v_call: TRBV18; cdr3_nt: TGTGCCAGCTCCCTCGGGACAGGGGGACGGTCTGAAGCTTTCTTT; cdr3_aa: CASSLGTGGRSEAFF
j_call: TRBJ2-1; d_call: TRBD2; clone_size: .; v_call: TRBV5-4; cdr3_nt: TGTGCCAGCAGCTTGGGTGGGACTAGCGTGGCCAATGAGCAGTTCTTC; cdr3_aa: CASSLGGTSVANEQFF
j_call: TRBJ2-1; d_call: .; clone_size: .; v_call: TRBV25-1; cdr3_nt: TGTGCCAGCAGTGAACCCGGGGGTCCAGTTAGGAATGAGCAGTTCTTC; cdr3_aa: CASSEPGGPVRNEQFF
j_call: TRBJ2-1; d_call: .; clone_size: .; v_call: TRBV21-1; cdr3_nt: TGTGCCAGCAGCCCGGGGGGTCACTACAATGAGCAGTTCTTC; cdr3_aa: CASSPGGHYNEQFF
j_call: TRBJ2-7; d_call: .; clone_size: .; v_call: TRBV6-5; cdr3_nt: TGTGCCAGCAGCCGAACAGGGTTCTACGAGCAGTACTTC; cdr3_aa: CASSRTGFYEQYF
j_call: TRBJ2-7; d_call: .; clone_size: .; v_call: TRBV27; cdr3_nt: TGTGCCAGCTACTCAAGCTCCTACGAGCAGTACTTC; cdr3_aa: CASYSSSYEQYF
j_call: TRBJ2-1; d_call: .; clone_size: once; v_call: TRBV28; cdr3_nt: TGTGCCAGCAGTTATCCAGGGTTCTACAATGAGCAGTTCTTC; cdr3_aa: CASSYPGFYNEQFF
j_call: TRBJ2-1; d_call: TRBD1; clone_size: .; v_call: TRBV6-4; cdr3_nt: TGTGCCAGCAGTGACCAGGGGGCGGGGAGTCCTAATGAGCAGTTCTTC; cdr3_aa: CASSDQGAGSPNEQFF
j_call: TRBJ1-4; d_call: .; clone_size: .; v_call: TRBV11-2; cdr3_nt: TGTGCCAGCAGCGCACTTGCGACAGAGGCCCGAAATGAAAAACTGTTTTTT; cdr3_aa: CASSALATEARNEKLFF
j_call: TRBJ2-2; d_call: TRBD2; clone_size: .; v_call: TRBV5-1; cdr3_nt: TGCGCCAGCAGCCCCCTCGCGGGGGGGAACACCGGGGAGCTGTTTTTT; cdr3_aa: CASSPLAGGNTGELFF
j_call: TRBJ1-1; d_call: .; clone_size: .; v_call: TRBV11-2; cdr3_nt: TGTGCCAGCAGCCAGCACGAGGGCACTGAAGCTTTCTTT; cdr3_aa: CASSQHEGTEAFF
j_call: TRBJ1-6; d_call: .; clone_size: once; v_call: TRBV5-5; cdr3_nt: TGTGCCAGCAGCTGGTTCGAATCAGCCGGGACTATCAACTCACCCCTCCACTTT; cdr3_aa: CASSWFESAGTINSPLHF
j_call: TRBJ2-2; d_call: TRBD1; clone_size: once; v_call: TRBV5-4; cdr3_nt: TGTGCCAGCAGCAACCGGGACAGGGCCGGGGAGCTGTTTTTT; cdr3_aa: CASSNRDRAGELFF
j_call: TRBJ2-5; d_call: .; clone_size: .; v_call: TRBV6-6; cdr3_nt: TGTGCCAGCAGTTACGACAGACAAGAGACCCAGTACTTC; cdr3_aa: CASSYDRQETQYF
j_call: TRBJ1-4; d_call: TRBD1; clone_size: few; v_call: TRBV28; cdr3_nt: TGTGCCAGCAGGGCCGGGACAGGGTGGCGGAAACTGTTTTTT; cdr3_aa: CASRAGTGWRKLFF